This entry describes one TCR beta chain. The sample comes from a study of CD8 T cells in Susac syndrome. Random-hexamer reverse transcription was applied to about 0.45 to 1 ug RNA. One entry per CDR3 protein, called by TCRdb with MiXCR from the immunoSEQ multiplex PCR reads. The sample shows under 200,000 distinct CDR3 sequences, approximately 94% of them seen only once. The CDR3 contains 15 residues. J gave up 9 bases and V 5 bases, and 10 bases lay outside the gene matches. Germline loops: CDR1 MGHDK, CDR2 SYGVNS. TEMRA cells were enriched by FACS, and CD4+ and CD8+ T cells were negatively isolated. Input material: CD4+ T cells from PBMCs. The TCR was taken from a human donor with Susac syndrome. V gene TRBV25-1 combines with J gene TRBJ1-6, with 7 bases lining up with TRBD1. In DNA, the CDR3 is TGTGCCAGCAGTCACCCACAGGGGCAAAGTTCACCCCTCCACTTT. Translation gives CASSHPQGQSSPLHF.